This entry lists 21 T cell receptor beta chains sequenced from one sample in a study of Graves' ophthalmopathy and Graves' hyperthyroidism. Amplifying from RNA transcripts, the study obtained TCR beta CDR3 regions. RT-PCR in the first round used HTBI primers; a second-round multiplex PCR followed. TCRdb recomputed calls from the multiplex PCR reads with MiXCR, one row per CDR3 protein. The data hold about 740,000 distinct CDR3 sequences, with roughly two fifths observed a single time. Sequenced: peripheral blood. The receptors stem from an adult man with Graves' ophthalmopathy.

This clonotype was seen repeatedly, ten times or more. The chain links TRBV25-1 to TRBJ2-5; 9 bases are shared with TRBD2. The V segment lost 6 bases and the J segment 2 bases; nucleotides outside the gene matches: 19. This CDR3 is built from 19 residues. Germline V gene data show CDR1 as MGHDK and CDR2 as SYGVNS. DNA of the CDR3: TGTGCCAGCAGCGCAAGAGCGGGAGGCCACTACGAAGATCAAGAGACCCAGTACTTC. Protein sequence: CASSARAGGHYEDQETQYF. The variable domain in full, with the rest retrieved from reference TRBV25-1 and TRBJ2-5, is EADIYQTPRYLVIGTGKKITLECSQTMGHDKMYWYQQDPGMELHLIHYSYGVNSTEKGDLSSESTVSRIRTEHFPLTLESARPSHTSQYLCASSARAGGHYEDQETQYFGPGTRLLVL.

This clonotype was found many times. The chain uses TRBV29-1 and TRBJ2-5, with TRBD1 matching over 9 bases. The CDR3 has 12 amino acids. CDR1 is SQVTM, CDR2 ANQGSEA, per germline. CDR3 bases: TGCGGCTCGGGACAGGGCGGGGAGACCCAGTACTTC. As protein: CGSGQGGETQYF.

There are a few counts of this clonotype. The rearrangement joins TRBV25-1 to TRBJ2-2; the match to TRBD2 covers 7 bases. The ends lost 6 bases at V and 1 base at J; junction bases unmatched: 8. CDR1 and CDR2 from the germline V gene are MGHDK and SYGVNS. The CDR3 consists of 16 residues. CDR3 residues: CASSLEGGGNTGELFF. The CDR3 DNA follows: TGTGCCAGCAGCTTAGAGGGCGGGGGGAACACCGGGGAGCTGTTTTTT.

This chain joins TRBV25-1 and TRBJ1-1, with D possibly matching TRBD1 (6 bases). V was pared by 7 bases and J by 2 bases, with 11 bases between. Germline values: CDR1 MGHDK, CDR2 SYGVNS. The CDR3 totals 13 residues. The CDR3 loop reads CASINRANTEAFF. CDR3 sequence (DNA): TGTGCCAGCATCAACAGGGCAAACACTGAAGCTTTCTTT.

This clonotype was counted ten times or more. The rearrangement links TRBV19 to TRBJ1-6, with D perhaps matching TRBD1 (6 bases). The CDR3 loop spans 14 amino acids. V was pared by 6 bases and J by 9 bases, with 15 bases between. Germline loops: CDR1 LNHDA, CDR2 SQIVND (reference sequence). The CDR3 sequence: CASSNRENGSPLHF. DNA for the CDR3: TGTGCCAGTAGCAACAGGGAAAACGGTTCACCCCTCCACTTT.

The rearrangement joins TRBV5-1 to TRBJ1-1; TRBD1 agrees at 10 bases. V lost 8 bases to trimming and J lost 0 bases; unmatched junction nucleotides: 4. This CDR3 spans 14 amino acids. The germline V gene encodes CDR1 SGHRS and CDR2 YFSETQ. CDR3 residues: CASGQGVMNTEAFF. In DNA form, the CDR3 reads TGCGCCAGTGGACAGGGGGTCATGAACACTGAAGCTTTCTTT.

The chain joins TRBV29-1 to TRBJ1-2, with 8 positions matching TRBD1. CDR1 SQVTM and CDR2 ANQGSEA come from the germline V gene. V was clipped by 3 bases and J by 6 bases; unmatched bases: 12. The CDR3 extends over 15 amino acids. CDR3 in amino acids: CSVDQWRTGIDGYTF. CDR3 coding DNA: TGCAGCGTTGATCAGTGGCGGACAGGGATCGATGGCTACACCTTC.

This clonotype has only a few counts. The V gene is TRBV19, the J gene TRBJ1-2; the match to TRBD1 covers 8 bases. This CDR3 region has 14 residues. With V trimmed by 6 bases and J by 7 bases, 10 bases remained unmatched. CDR1 is LNHDA, CDR2 SQIVND, per germline (reference sequence). CDR3 DNA sequence: TGTGCCAGTAGCCTTGACAGGGGAGCTTCTGGCTACACCTTC. Translated, it gives CASSLDRGASGYTF.

The table lists this clonotype with many counts. The chain has TRBV29-1 and TRBJ2-5; D ambiguous. The CDR3 length is 12 residues. Germline values: CDR1 SQVTM, CDR2 ANQGSEA. With 7 bases removed from V and 1 base from J, the gap between germline ends came to 10 bases. The CDR3 nucleotides are TGCAGCGCCGCCGCCAGCCAAGAGACCCAGTACTTC. Translating gives CSAAASQETQYF.

This chain uses TRBV25-1 with TRBJ1-1; D might be TRBD1 (5 bases). Germline V gives CDR1 MGHDK, CDR2 SYGVNS. V gave up 5 bases and J gave up 3 bases, with 19 bases separating them. The CDR3 length is 16 residues. This CDR3 reads CASSLSSQGRDTEAFF. CDR3 coding DNA: TGTGCCAGCAGTTTATCGTCTCAGGGCAGGGACACTGAAGCTTTCTTT.

This clonotype has at least ten counts. The chain combines TRBV7-8 with TRBJ1-1; perhaps TRBD1 as D (6 bases). The V gene's germline CDR1 is SGHVS and CDR2 FQNEAQ. V lost 1 base and J lost 3, with 12 bases in between. The CDR3 extends over 15 amino acids. CDR3 DNA sequence: TGTGCCAGCAGCTTAGTAGCAGGGGCCTACACTGAAGCTTTCTTT. Amino acid sequence: CASSLVAGAYTEAFF.

This rearrangement joins TRBV11-2 to TRBJ2-3, with D hard to call. This CDR3 comprises 14 residues. Germline loops: CDR1 SGHAT, CDR2 FQNNGV. V shed 0 bases and J shed 4 bases, with 8 bases lying between them. Here the CDR3 DNA reads TGTGCCAGCAGCTTAGATGTTTGGGCAGATACGCAGTATTTT. This translates into CASSLDVWADTQYF.

The J gene is TRBJ1-5, the V gene TRBV19; D is undetermined. Looked up from germline, CDR1 is LNHDA and CDR2 is SQIVND (reference sequence). The length of the CDR3 is 16 residues. The V end was cut by 7 bases, the J end by 2 bases, with 18 bases between. CDR3 sequence reads: CASNTARGEGNQPQHF. The CDR3 DNA is TGTGCCAGTAACACCGCCCGGGGTGAGGGCAATCAGCCCCAGCATTTT.

The genes are TRBV7-3 and TRBJ2-7; TRBD1 might be the D (5 bases). The germline V gene has CDR1 SGHTA and CDR2 FQGTGA. The CDR3 consists of 16 residues. Trimming pared 5 bases from V and 2 bases from J, leaving 19 bases between. This chain's CDR3 is CASSQDWLLGAYEQYF. CDR3 nucleotide sequence: TGTGCCAGCAGCCAAGATTGGCTGCTAGGGGCCTACGAGCAGTACTTC.

This clonotype was recorded at least ten times. The rearrangement links TRBV15 to TRBJ1-1; the D is unclear. The germline V gene encodes CDR1 LNHNV and CDR2 YYDKDF (reference sequence). Trimming pared 1 base from V and 1 base from J, leaving 13 bases between. The CDR3 runs 16 residues. For the CDR3, the DNA is TGTGCCACCAGCAGAGCCCGGGGTCGCGGGAACACTGAAGCTTTCTTT. Amino acid sequence: CATSRARGRGNTEAFF.

This clonotype was counted many times. The chain links TRBV19 to TRBJ1-1, with a weak D call TRBD1 (5 bases). Germline V gene data show CDR1 as LNHDA and CDR2 as SQIVND (reference sequence). The V gene lost 5 bases and the J gene lost 10 bases, with 17 bases spanning the gap. This CDR3 has 13 amino acids. The DNA of the CDR3 is TGTGCCAGTAGTCCAGGACACGTCGGTGGAGCTTTCTTT. Translation: CASSPGHVGGAFF. The full variable domain, rest sourced from reference TRBV19 and TRBJ1-1, is DGGITQSPKYLFRKEGQNVTLSCEQNLNHDAMYWYRQDPGQGLRLIYYSQIVNDFQKGDIAEGYSVSREKKESFPLTVTSAQKNPTAFYLCASSPGHVGGAFFGQGTRLTVV.

As regards this clonotype: A much larger clonotype is one base distant, so this may be a read error. Lacking the conserved final phenylalanine or tryptophan, this CDR3 likely reflects a read error. CDR3 loop: CASSLAGTAMNTEAFL. The CDR3 region has the DNA TGTGCCAGCAGCTTAGCCGGGACAGCAATGAACACTGAAGCTTTCCTT. The chain recombines TRBV7-6 with TRBJ1-1; 7 nucleotides match TRBD1. This CDR3 spans 16 amino acids. The germline CDR1 and CDR2 sequences are SGHVS and FNYEAQ. V gave up 0 bases and J gave up 0 bases; unmatched junction bases: 4.

Ten or more counts support this clonotype. As DNA, the CDR3 is TGCAGCGTTGCCCAGGGAGTTGCGAACACTGAAGCTTTCTTT. Protein: CSVAQGVANTEAFF. This chain links TRBV29-1 with TRBJ1-1; maybe TRBD1 (5 bases). V lost 4 bases and J 1 base, leaving 13 bases between the germline ends. The germline CDR1 and CDR2 sequences are SQVTM and ANQGSEA. The CDR3 has 14 residues.

The chain joins TRBV12-3 or TRBV12-4 to TRBJ1-2; 11 bases are shared with TRBD1. The CDR3 sequence is 14 residues long. With V trimmed by 7 bases and J by 1 base, 2 bases remained unmatched. CDR3 nucleotides: TGTGCCAGCAAGGACAGGGGGCTTAACTATGGCTACACCTTC. As protein: CASKDRGLNYGYTF.

This clonotype turned up a few times. One end of the junction is discordant with germline, which a read error may explain. This rearrangement joins TRBV24-1 to TRBJ1-5; 9 bases fit TRBD1. Germline lookup yields CDR1 KGHDR and CDR2 SFDVKD. CDR3 size: 14 residues. The CDR3 is CASSVTGQGQPQHF. The DNA of the CDR3 is TGTGCCAGCAGTGTTACCGGACAGGGGCAGCCCCAGCATTTT.

The rearrangement uses TRBV11-1 and TRBJ2-7; maybe TRBD2 (5 bases). The CDR3 length is 15 residues. The V and J ends lost 5 bases and 5 bases respectively, with 19 bases between them. Per germline, CDR1 SGHAT and CDR2 FQDESV (reference sequence). CDR3 bases: TGTGCCAGCAGCACAACCGATAGTGCCGGGAACGAGCAGTACTTC. It yields the protein CASSTTDSAGNEQYF.